The 10 T cell receptor delta chains presented below share a single source sample, sequenced in a study of γδ T cells in repeated Plasmodium falciparum infection. Flow sorting of PBMC yielded separate Vgamma9/Vdelta2+ and Vdelta2-negative gammadelta T cell populations for bulk repertoire analysis. TCRdb called clones anew from the multiplex PCR reads with CATT. The sample consists of around 46,000 delta-chain clones, 1.6% of them appearing once. Sample: gamma-delta T cells from blood. The receptors stem from a pool of human donors (malaria-infected and uninfected, not separated).

This clone was seen repeatedly, ten times or more. The chain couples TRDV1 to TRDJ1; D may be TRDD3 (5 bases). The CDR3 loop spans 18 amino acids. Germline CDR1 is TSWWSYY and CDR2 is QGS. Trimming left V 1 base short and J 0 bases short, with 18 bases between. The CDR3 coding sequence is TGTGCTCTTGGGGAACCCCCCGACTGGAGACCCAACACCGATAAACTCATCTTT. This codes for CALGEPPDWRPNTDKLIF.

The sample holds many counts of this clone. The TCRdb protein, from a much larger clone, departs from this DNA's translation at residue 11, likely by read error; the protein shown derives from the DNA. This rearrangement joins TRDV1 to TRDJ3; the D gene is possibly TRDD3 (6 bases). TCRdb does not report a J gene; here it was assigned by matching the DNA to germline references. Looked up from germline, CDR1 is TSWWSYY and CDR2 is QGS. This CDR3 spans 17 amino acids. CDR3 amino acids: CALGVNHRPWGTRQMFF. Here the CDR3 DNA reads TGTGCTCTTGGGGTAAACCACAGGCCCTGGGGCACCCGACAGATGTTTTTC.

The table lists this clone with a few counts. TCRdb attributes to this sequence the protein of a much larger clone, which differs from the DNA translation at residue 17; a read error is likely, and the protein displayed is translated from the DNA. No J gene was assigned, while the V gene was called as TRDV1; TRDD3 is taken as the D call from the table, unchecked against the DNA. This CDR3 region has 19 residues. Germline CDR1 reads TSWWSYY; CDR2 reads QGS. CDR3 region: CALGERPGSAHHVTDKPIF. The CDR3 DNA reads TGTGCTCTTGGGGAACGGCCTGGGTCGGCCCACCATGTAACCGATAAACCCATCTTT.

About this clone itself: TCRdb lists the protein of a much larger clone for this DNA, which differs at residue 11, so this is likely a read error; the protein given here is translated from the DNA itself. The rearrangement links TRDV1 to TRDJ1, with 9 positions matching TRDD3. TCRdb is silent on the J gene; assignment here came from matching the DNA to germline. This CDR3 region has 22 residues. Germline V lookup: CDR1 TSWWSYY, CDR2 QGS. J was trimmed by 1 base and V by 6 bases; bases with no gene match: 27. CDR3 loop: CALGCRSYFKRWGIPATDKLIF. The CDR3 nucleotides read TGTGCTCTTGGATGCCGTTCCTACTTTAAACGCTGGGGGATTCCGGCCACCGATAAACTCATCTTT.

At least ten counts were recorded for this clone. At the DNA level, this CDR3 is encoded by other sequences in the same sample as well. V gene TRDV1 combines with J gene TRDJ1; 9 nucleotides agree with TRDD3. Germline loops: CDR1 TSWWSYY, CDR2 QGS. The CDR3 extends over 19 amino acids. V was pared by 4 bases and J by 0 bases, with 15 bases of the junction left unmatched. CDR3 in DNA: TGTGCTCTTGGGGGCTCTACGACTGGGGGACTGAAGTACACCGATAAACTCATCTTT. It translates to CALGGSTTGGLKYTDKLIF.

This clone was counted a few times. TCRdb's protein for this DNA is that of a much larger clone and differs from the translation at residue 6, likely a read error; the protein shown is the DNA translation. The chain uses TRDV1 and TRDJ1; perhaps TRDD3 as D (6 bases). Here the J gene was assigned by germline matching of the DNA, as TCRdb has none. Germline CDR1 TSWWSYY, CDR2 QGS. Trimming took 4 bases from V and 8 from J, leaving 29 bases between them. The CDR3 is 18 residues long. The CDR3: CALGVWGSKSGYRMKLIF. The CDR3 DNA reads TGTGCTCTTGGGGTATGGGGGTCTAAGAGTGGATATAGGATGAAACTCATCTTT.

To note about this clone: TCRdb's entry gives the protein of a much larger clone, which mismatches this DNA's translation at residue 16, likely from a read error; the protein reported here is translated from the DNA. The chain couples TRDV2 to TRDJ1, with 11 nucleotides matching TRDD3. No J segment appears in TCRdb, so it was assigned here by matching the sequence to germline. The germline CDR1 and CDR2 sequences are GEAIGNYY and EKD. Trimming at V came to 3 bases and at J to 9 bases, leaving 17 bases not matched to a gene. This CDR3 is built from 17 residues. The CDR3 loop reads CACDVDWGIRLTAQLIF. The CDR3 bases are TGTGCCTGTGACGTCGACTGGGGGATAAGGTTGACAGCACAACTCATCTTT.

Only a few counts were recorded for this clone. TCRdb shows a much larger clone's protein in place of this DNA's translation, and the two differ at residue 10, likely through a read error; the protein shown is translated from the DNA. DNA of the CDR3: TGTGCCTGTGACACACTGGGGGATACAAGCACCGATAAACTCATCTTT. This sequence encodes CACDTLGDTSTDKLIF. The V gene is TRDV2, the J gene TRDJ1; TRDD3 matches 12 bases. No J gene is reported in TCRdb; it was inferred here by comparing the DNA with germline. Trimming took 1 base from V and 1 from J; bases not matched to a gene: 3. Germline assignment: CDR1 GEAIGNYY and CDR2 EKD. The CDR3 runs 16 residues.

This clone was counted between two and nine times. This likely traces to a read error, being one base from a far larger clone. At the DNA level, this CDR3 is encoded by other sequences in the same sample as well. V is TRDV2 and J is TRDJ1; D unclear. TCRdb lists no J gene, so it was determined here by aligning the DNA to germline. Trimming left V 3 bases short and J 3 bases short, with 13 bases between. CDR3 length: 14 amino acids. Germline loops: CDR1 GEAIGNYY, CDR2 EKD. In nucleotides, the CDR3 is TGTGCCTGTGACTTCCCCTCTCTACCCGATAAACTCATCTTT. Translation gives CACDFPSLPDKLIF.

This clone was seen ten or more times. This sequence joins TRDV1 and TRDJ1; 7 bases are a match to TRDD3. The V gene end was trimmed by 2 bases and the J gene end by 4 bases; junction bases not matched to a gene: 31. Germline-derived CDR1 and CDR2 are TSWWSYY and QGS. This CDR3 contains 23 residues. The CDR3 DNA is TGTGCTCTTGGGGAATCCGATTACCCTACGTTGTACTGGGGTATAGCCCGAATCGATAAACTCATCTTT. This codes for CALGESDYPTLYWGIARIDKLIF.